The clone carrying this T cell receptor beta chain appeared a few times. Antigen specificity is unknown. This entry comes from a study of T cells in Graves' hyperthyroidism and ophthalmopathy. Study conclusions and caveats: Through a model of 13 V-J features, ophthalmopathy was separated from stable hyperthyroidism.

The germline V gene has CDR1 GTSNPN and CDR2 SVGIG (reference sequence). The ends lost 4 bases at V and 5 bases at J; junction bases unmatched: 9. CDR3 length: 15 amino acids. Amplification of TCR beta CDR3 regions used RNA as the template. Initially, a first-round RT-PCR of the TCR CDR3 employed the HTBI primer set. TCRdb used MiXCR to reprocess the multiplex PCR reads, holding one entry per CDR3 protein. The sample carries approximately 610,000 distinct CDR3 sequences, 16% recorded once. The source of this sequence is a woman aged 18-35 years with Graves' hyperthyroidism. What was sequenced was blood. The chain employs TRBV30 and TRBJ2-2; 8 bases line up with TRBD1. The CDR3, as DNA: TGTGCCTGGAAAAAACAGGGGGAGGAAACCGGGGAGCTGTTTTTT. Translation gives CAWKKQGEETGELFF.